This entry features one T cell receptor beta chain sequence. What it binds is not known. The data derive from a study of OX40 agonist ivuxolimab in advanced cancers. Overall study context: Those treated in dose escalation had hepatocellular carcinoma, melanoma, renal cell cancer or head and neck cancer. Partial responses occurred in three patients (one hepatocellular carcinoma, two cutaneous melanoma).

Germline CDR1 is SEHNR and CDR2 is FQNEAQ (reference sequence). V shed 5 bases and J 6 bases; nucleotides not matched to a gene: 6. The length of the CDR3 is 14 residues. Produced via immunoSEQ multiplex PCR; TCRdb's table is partial and in-frame only. The sample consists of 65,000 to 90,000 clones, around nine tenths of them appearing once. The study's findings and limits: At 0.1 to 3.0 mg/kg and by week 6, clonal expansion occurred in CD4+ and CD8+ blood T cells.

Blood samples were obtained at baseline, cycle 4 day 1, and cycle 7 day 1. This sequence was found in an adult with an advanced solid tumor such as melanoma, head and neck, liver or kidney cancer. Sequencing was performed on CD4+ or CD8+ T cells sorted from blood, taken in a trial of the OX40 agonist ivuxolimab. The genes are TRBV7-9 and TRBJ1-4; 7 bases fit TRBD1. The CDR3 is CASSAHGQDEKLFF. The CDR3 DNA is TGTGCCAGCAGCGCACACGGACAGGATGAAAAACTGTTTTTT.